The 32 T cell receptor beta chains given below trace back to one sample, sequenced in a study of blood T cells in healthy people across ages. A J-beta primer mix and a sample-barcoded 5' primer were used in a second PCR of about 7 to 12 cycles. TCRdb independently ran MiXCR on the 5' RACE reads; one entry per CDR3 protein. The sample has roughly 1.9 million distinct CDR3 sequences; about two fifths are singletons. Sequencing was done on a sample of blood. Every receptor here comes from a human donor in good health.

The rearrangement links TRBV7-2 to TRBJ1-1; TRBD1 might be the D (5 bases). Trimming cost V 4 bases and J 0 bases, with 15 bases left between them. CDR3 length: 16 amino acids. Germline V gene data show CDR1 as SGHTA and CDR2 as FQGNSA. CDR3 in amino acids: CASSSGWGRLNTEAFF. The CDR3 nucleotides read TGTGCCAGCAGCTCGGGGTGGGGACGGTTGAACACTGAAGCTTTCTTT.

CDR3 nucleotides: TGCGCCAGCAGCCAAGTCGAACAGGGGGTTTATGGCTACACCTTC. Encoded protein: CASSQVEQGVYGYTF. The chain joins TRBV4-3 to TRBJ1-2; 8 nucleotides agree with TRBD1. Germline values: CDR1 LGHNA, CDR2 YSLEER. V lost 1 base, J lost 5 bases, and 6 bases stayed unmatched. The CDR3 has 15 amino acids.

There are a few counts of this clonotype. The V call is TRBV20-1, the J call TRBJ1-2; TRBD1 might be the D (6 bases). Germline CDR1 reads DFQATT; CDR2 reads SNEGSKA (reference sequence). CDR3 size: 13 residues. Trimming removed 5 bases from V and 2 bases from J, with 12 bases in between. Here the CDR3 reads CSAFTGNNYGYTF. The CDR3 DNA reads TGCAGTGCTTTCACAGGGAACAACTATGGCTACACCTTC.

This clonotype was observed a few times. This chain joins TRBV28 and TRBJ1-2, with D uncertain. The CDR3 spans 15 residues. The germline V and J ends were trimmed by 2 bases and 4 bases, with 14 bases remaining between them. Germline assignment: CDR1 MDHEN and CDR2 SYDVKM. The CDR3 here is CASSLSGENTYGYTF. Here the CDR3 DNA reads TGTGCCAGCAGTTTAAGCGGGGAAAATACCTATGGCTACACCTTC.

The J gene is TRBJ2-7, the V gene TRBV30; 9 bases are shared with TRBD1. This CDR3 is 14 amino acids long. Losses at the gene ends were 2 bases for V and 3 bases for J; bases not matched to a gene: 5. CDR1 is GTSNPN, CDR2 SVGIG, per germline (reference sequence). This chain's CDR3 is CAWSSGTGHYEQYF. The CDR3 DNA reads TGTGCCTGGAGTTCCGGGACAGGGCACTACGAGCAGTACTTC.

Only a few counts were recorded for this clonotype. The chain employs TRBV20-1 and TRBJ2-3; 8 bases line up with TRBD2. The CDR3 runs to 14 residues. Germline CDR1 is DFQATT and CDR2 is SNEGSKA (reference sequence). V shed 5 bases and J 3 bases; nucleotides not matched to a gene: 7. The CDR3 protein is CSARSGVGTDTQYF. For the CDR3, the DNA is TGCAGTGCTCGTAGCGGGGTTGGGACAGATACGCAGTATTTT.

The chain combines TRBV7-2 with TRBJ1-1, with D possibly matching TRBD1 (6 bases). Per the germline V gene, CDR1 is SGHTA and CDR2 is FQGNSA. The CDR3 has 15 amino acids. Trimming removed 2 bases from V and 1 base from J, with 11 bases in between. CDR3 bases: TGTGCCAGCAGCTTATATTCCAGGGGGAACACTGAAGCTTTCTTT. This gives the protein CASSLYSRGNTEAFF.

In this sample, this clonotype turned up once. The J gene is TRBJ2-7, the V gene TRBV3-1; 7 bases line up with TRBD1. The CDR3 spans 16 residues. CDR1 and CDR2 from the germline V gene are LGHDT and YNNKEL (reference sequence). The V and J ends lost 0 bases and 6 bases, in that order; junction bases with no gene match: 11. The CDR3 region is CASSQEGQGVLGEQYF. The CDR3 DNA reads as TGTGCCAGCAGCCAAGAGGGGCAGGGGGTCCTCGGCGAGCAGTACTTC.

This clonotype was seen a handful of times. The chain's CDR3 is CASSVEGQGLYGYTF. CDR3 sequence (DNA): TGTGCCAGCAGCGTAGAAGGGCAGGGACTCTATGGCTACACCTTC. This sequence joins TRBV9 and TRBJ1-2, with D possibly being TRBD1 (5 bases). The CDR3 is made up of 15 amino acids. Germline values: CDR1 SGDLS, CDR2 YYNGEE. The V end was cut by 0 bases, the J end by 4 bases, with 13 bases between.

The chain is built from TRBV6-2 or TRBV6-3 and TRBJ2-5; tentative D call: TRBD2 (5 bases). V lost 0 bases and J 3 bases, leaving 14 bases between the germline ends. This CDR3 region has 16 residues. From germline, CDR1 is MNHEY and CDR2 SVGEGT. This chain's CDR3 is CASSYSTSLVKETQYF. CDR3 DNA: TGTGCCAGCAGTTACTCCACTAGTTTGGTGAAAGAGACCCAGTACTTC.

J is TRBJ2-2 and V is TRBV5-8; the match to TRBD2 covers 13 bases. With V trimmed by 1 base and J by 1 base, 10 bases remained unmatched. This CDR3 is built from 20 residues. Germline assignment: CDR1 SGHTS and CDR2 YDEGEE. The CDR3 here is CASSLKVRLAGGLNTGELFF. The CDR3 DNA sequence: TGTGCCAGCAGCTTGAAAGTAAGACTAGCGGGGGGACTGAACACCGGGGAGCTGTTTTTT.

This clonotype has a handful of counts. The chain recombines TRBV7-2 with TRBJ2-5, with TRBD2 matching over 8 bases. The DNA end is a closer match to TRBJ2-7, so the J assignment may be wrong. Germline CDR1 reads SGHTA; CDR2 reads FQGNSA. The CDR3 sequence is 14 residues long. DNA for the CDR3: TGTGCCAGCAATCCCAGCGGGGGTGGATACGAGCAGTACTTC. It translates to CASNPSGGGYEQYF.

Regarding this clonotype: At one boundary the junction diverges from the germline segment, which might be a read error. This chain connects TRBV7-2 to TRBJ2-1; TRBD1 aligns across 10 bases. CDR1 is SGHTA and CDR2 is FQGNSA in the germline V gene. CDR3 length: 15 residues. In DNA form, the CDR3 reads TGTGCCAGCACCTTAGACAGGGGGCGTGGGAATGAGCAGTTCTTC. Its translation is CASTLDRGRGNEQFF.

Comment on this clonotype: One junction end disagrees with the germline gene, perhaps due to a read error. This chain links TRBV29-1 with TRBJ2-3; tentative D call: TRBD2 (5 bases). The CDR3 length is 14 residues. Germline-derived CDR1 and CDR2 are SQVTM and ANQGSEA. The CDR3 DNA reads as TGCAGCGTTGAACCTAGGGAGAGCATAGATACGCAGTATTTT. Translating gives CSVEPRESIDTQYF.

The chain joins TRBV12-3 or TRBV12-4 to TRBJ1-2; the match to TRBD1 covers 9 bases. CDR3 size: 16 residues. Trimming removed 5 bases from V and 1 base from J; junction bases left unmatched: 8. This CDR3 reads CASSMGDRALNYGYTF. CDR3 nucleotides: TGTGCCAGCAGTATGGGGGACAGGGCTCTTAACTATGGCTACACCTTC.

V usage is TRBV24-1 and J usage is TRBJ2-3, with 8 bases fitting TRBD1. CDR3 length: 17 residues. The trim removed 4 bases at V and 6 bases at J, leaving 14 bases unmatched. CDR1 and CDR2 from the germline V gene are KGHDR and SFDVKD. CDR3 nucleotides: TGTGCCACCAGTGACATTCCGCTCCAGGGGGCGGTGGATACGCAGTATTTT. Amino acid sequence: CATSDIPLQGAVDTQYF.

The rearrangement joins TRBV6-6 to TRBJ1-1; D unresolved. In germline, CDR1 is MNHNY, CDR2 SVGAGI (reference sequence). CDR3 length: 14 amino acids. V was pared by 2 bases and J by 0 bases, with 7 bases between. The DNA of the CDR3 is TGTGCCAGCAGTTACGACTTGATGAACACTGAAGCTTTCTTT. Translation: CASSYDLMNTEAFF.

The chain links TRBV5-1 to TRBJ2-5; 13 nucleotides match TRBD2. Germline CDR1 is SGHRS and CDR2 is YFSETQ. The CDR3 has 16 residues. Unmatched junction bases numbered 9, after V lost 3 bases and J lost 7 bases. As DNA, the CDR3 is TGCGCCAGCAGCTGGGCCGGGACTAGCGGGGAGGGGACCCAGTACTTC. Translated, it gives CASSWAGTSGEGTQYF.

This rearrangement joins TRBV20-1 to TRBJ1-1; no clear D. CDR1 and CDR2 from the germline V gene are DFQATT and SNEGSKA (reference sequence). The CDR3 consists of 11 residues. The V end was cut by 0 bases, the J end by 6 bases, with 5 bases between. This chain's CDR3 is CSAREDAEAFF. DNA for the CDR3: TGCAGTGCTAGAGAGGACGCTGAAGCTTTCTTT.

This chain uses TRBV9 with TRBJ2-3; D is uncertain. Germline lookup yields CDR1 SGDLS and CDR2 YYNGEE. The V gene lost 0 bases and the J gene lost 0 bases, with 5 bases spanning the gap. The CDR3 is 14 amino acids. The CDR3 DNA reads as TGTGCCAGCAGCGTAGATGAGAGCACAGATACGCAGTATTTT. Protein: CASSVDESTDTQYF.

This rearrangement joins TRBV10-3 to TRBJ2-5, with 9 bases lining up with TRBD2. CDR1 ENHRY and CDR2 SYGVKD come from the germline V gene. The CDR3 length is 18 residues. V gave up 0 bases and J gave up 5 bases; unmatched junction bases: 13. This CDR3 is CAISESRLAGYPQETQYF. Here the CDR3 DNA reads TGTGCCATCAGTGAGTCGAGGCTAGCGGGGTATCCCCAGGAGACCCAGTACTTC.

The V gene is TRBV5-1, the J gene TRBJ2-6; no clear D gene. CDR3 length: 17 amino acids. Germline lookup yields CDR1 SGHRS and CDR2 YFSETQ. V lost 4 bases and J 4 bases, leaving 18 bases between the germline ends. Here the CDR3 DNA reads TGCGCCAGCAGCCCTCTACCGGGCCCCGGAGGGGCCAACGTCCTGACTTTC. Translating it yields CASSPLPGPGGANVLTF.

The chain is built from TRBV14 and TRBJ1-1, with 9 positions matching TRBD1. CDR1 is SGHDN, CDR2 FVKESK, per germline. J lost 2 bases, V lost 0 bases, and 4 bases had no gene match. This CDR3 has 16 residues. CDR3 amino acids: CASSQERGQGNTEAFF. CDR3 bases: TGTGCCAGCAGCCAAGAAAGGGGACAGGGTAACACTGAAGCTTTCTTT.

This clonotype appeared a few times. This CDR3 reads CASSLLGDTSSTDTQYF. The CDR3 DNA reads TGTGCCAGCAGCTTATTGGGGGACACCTCTAGCACAGATACGCAGTATTTT. The chain is built from TRBV7-6 and TRBJ2-3; TRBD1 might be the D (6 bases). The CDR3 has 17 residues. Trimming took 2 bases from V and 0 from J, leaving 15 bases between them. CDR1 is SGHVS, CDR2 FNYEAQ, per germline.

The chain recombines TRBV4-3 with TRBJ2-5; 9 nucleotides match TRBD2. The CDR3 sequence is 18 residues long. Germline CDR1 reads LGHNA; CDR2 reads YSLEER. The trim removed 0 bases at V and 5 bases at J, leaving 13 bases unmatched. The CDR3 DNA reads TGCGCCAGCAGCCAAGATCGGTCGCGGCTAGCGGGATTTGAGACCCAGTACTTC. This gives the protein CASSQDRSRLAGFETQYF.

The gene calls are TRBV5-1 and TRBJ2-7; D is unclear. Trimming took 4 bases from V and 0 from J, leaving 17 bases between them. Germline CDR1 reads SGHRS; CDR2 reads YFSETQ. The length of the CDR3 is 16 residues. CDR3 coding DNA: TGCGCCAGCAGCCGAACCTACAGTCCTTCCTCCTACGAGCAGTACTTC. Protein sequence: CASSRTYSPSSYEQYF.

The sample holds a few counts of this clonotype. The rearrangement uses TRBV20-1 and TRBJ1-2; 11 nucleotides align to TRBD1. The germline CDR1 and CDR2 sequences are DFQATT and SNEGSKA (reference sequence). J was trimmed by 7 bases and V by 3 bases; bases with no gene match: 10. The CDR3 is 15 amino acids. In DNA form, the CDR3 reads TGCAGTGCTAGTCCTCCGGGACAGGGGGTCTTTGGCTACACCTTC. Residues: CSASPPGQGVFGYTF.

This chain joins TRBV12-5 and TRBJ2-5, with 7 bases fitting TRBD2. J lost 5 bases, V lost 0 bases, and 3 bases had no gene match. Germline CDR1 is LGHNT and CDR2 is FRNRAP. The CDR3 sequence is 14 residues long. Here the CDR3 DNA reads TGTGCTAGTGGTTTGGTAAACGGGGGGGAGACCCAGTACTTC. It codes for CASGLVNGGETQYF.

This clonotype was picked up many times. V usage is TRBV29-1 and J usage is TRBJ2-5, with D unclear. Germline V CDR1 and CDR2: SQVTM, ANQGSEA. The V end lost 4 bases, the J end lost 0 bases, and 9 bases lay between the germline ends. The CDR3 is 13 amino acids. CDR3 bases: TGCAGCGTTGTCCGTAGAAACCAAGAGACCCAGTACTTC. Its protein product is CSVVRRNQETQYF.

This clonotype has just a few counts. The V and J genes are TRBV2 and TRBJ2-7, with 7 nucleotides matching TRBD1. This CDR3 spans 13 amino acids. The germline gives CDR1 SNHLY, CDR2 FYNNEI. The ends lost 6 bases at V and 4 bases at J; junction bases unmatched: 6. The CDR3 DNA sequence: TGTGCCAGCAGGGCGACAGGGAGTTACGAGCAGTACTTC. Translating gives CASRATGSYEQYF.

This chain joins TRBV20-1 and TRBJ1-1; D unresolved. CDR1 and CDR2 (germline): DFQATT, SNEGSKA (reference sequence). Trimming pared 2 bases from V and 2 bases from J, leaving 3 bases between. This CDR3 region has 11 residues. The CDR3 DNA follows: TGCAGTGCTAGACACAACACTGAAGCTTTCTTT. This codes for CSARHNTEAFF.

The chain joins TRBV3-1 to TRBJ2-3, with 8 bases lining up with TRBD2. Germline V gene data show CDR1 as LGHDT and CDR2 as YNNKEL (reference sequence). The CDR3 runs 16 residues. V shed 0 bases and J 1 base; nucleotides not matched to a gene: 3. The CDR3 is CASSQDQLAGTDTQYF. The CDR3 nucleotides read TGTGCCAGCAGCCAAGATCAACTAGCGGGCACAGATACGCAGTATTTT.